Sequencing of this T cell receptor beta chain was carried out in a study of identical twins. General study points: Twin pairs' shared out-of-frame alpha sequences were enriched in low generation probability. Invariant populations such as MAIT and iNKT cells could partly muddle zero-insertion analyses.

TCRdb reanalysed the 5' RACE reads using MiXCR and keeps one entry per CDR3 protein. Here the sample spans roughly 240,000 distinct CDR3 sequences, approximately 7.8% being singletons. V was trimmed by 3 bases and J by 0 bases, leaving 14 bases between them. CDR3 length equals 16 residues. CDR1 and CDR2 from the germline V gene are ENHRY and SYGVKD. This clonotype was picked up many times. Its antigen is undetermined. Only healthy Caucasians were included as donors. These data also featured in a second study, about yellow fever vaccine responses in identical twins.

The receptor's source is a woman aged 18-29 years in good health. The sequenced material came from CD8+ T cells sorted from blood. V is TRBV10-3 and J is TRBJ1-2; D not resolved. The CDR3 loop is CAISDTGRYPNYGYTF. CDR3 in DNA: TGTGCCATCAGTGATACCGGGAGATATCCTAACTATGGCTACACCTTC.